This T cell receptor beta chain was captured by sequencing in a study of radiation and T cells in renal cell carcinoma. For the study at large: Nephrectomy followed 15 Gy stereotactic body radiation by 4 weeks.

Notes on the study in general: Pretreatment tumor biopsies were lacking, so baseline clonotypes are unknown.

As to time point: baseline pretreatment blood. The treatment here: 15 Gy SBRT to primary tumor, nephrectomy 4 weeks later. Serial blood draws occurred at baseline and 2 and 4 weeks post-SBRT. Comment on this clone: The antigen remains undetermined.

Germline V gene sequence: CDR1 GTSNPN, CDR2 SVGIG (reference sequence). The ends were cut back, 3 bases at V and 1 base at J, with 7 bases in the middle. The CDR3 covers 13 residues. The method was immunoSEQ multiplex PCR; TCRdb's version includes in-frame clones alone and lacks a portion of them. Here the sample spans roughly 130,000 clones, roughly 88% being singletons. The sequenced sample was blood, obtained from a patient whose treatment included radiotherapy and nephrectomy. The receptor was isolated from a woman aged 45-59 years with renal cell carcinoma. V is TRBV30 and J is TRBJ1-5; D is possibly TRBD1 (5 bases). The CDR3 DNA sequence: TGTGCCTGGAGCGGGGGAAGCAATCAGCCCCAGCATTTT. Protein: CAWSGGSNQPQHF.